This T cell receptor (beta chain) was documented in a study of beta chain features in type 1 diabetes. Whole-study results and caveats: Among all four CD4+ subsets, Type 1 diabetes patients had TCRB CDR3s that were moderately but significantly shorter.

This clone was seen more than once but under ten times. Its antigen is unidentified. The CDR3 is made up of 14 amino acids. V trimming: 5 bases; J trimming: 7 bases; junction bases outside the gene matches: 2. The germline V gene encodes CDR1 SGHNT and CDR2 YENEEA. Expressed TCRB transcripts were sequenced, since all the RNA that had been isolated was reverse transcribed. The protocol was immunoSEQ multiplex PCR, while the TCRdb copy is restricted to in-frame clones and leaves out a portion. Here the sample spans around 650,000 clones, around an eighth being singletons. Sequences were obtained from naive CD4+ T cells from blood. This chain uses TRBV11-3 with TRBJ1-6; 10 bases match TRBD1. This TCR was recovered from a man aged 30 to 39 with type 1 diabetes. In DNA form, the CDR3 reads TGTGCCAGCAGCCGGGGACAGGGGAATTCACCCCTCCACTTT. This codes for CASSRGQGNSPLHF.